The next 2 T cell receptor beta chains were all read from a single sample in a study of beta chain features in type 1 diabetes. Of the isolated RNA, all was reverse transcribed, and so the sequenced material was expressed TCRB transcripts. The table came from immunoSEQ multiplex PCR; TCRdb's copy has only in-frame clones and leaves some out. The table shows 200,000 to 250,000 clones, with 25% to 30% occurring only once. Sequenced: central memory CD4+ T cells from blood. Every receptor here comes from a man aged 25-45 years in good health.

This chain links TRBV5-6 with TRBJ2-7; D perhaps matches TRBD1 (6 bases). CDR1 and CDR2 (germline): SGHDT, YYEEEE. V shed 0 bases and J shed 4 bases, with 11 bases lying between them. This CDR3 region has 14 residues. The CDR3, as DNA: TGTGCCAGCAGCTTGGTGGGACAAGCATACGAGCAGTACTTC. This encodes CASSLVGQAYEQYF.

This chain joins TRBV5-4 and TRBJ2-5; D gene ambiguous. The CDR3 runs 13 residues. V shed 4 bases and J shed 5 bases, with 12 bases lying between them. CDR1 SGHNT and CDR2 YYREEE come from the germline V gene (reference sequence). The CDR3 nucleotides are TGTGCCAGCAGCCCCGAAGGCCCCGAGACCCAGTACTTC. Amino acid sequence: CASSPEGPETQYF.